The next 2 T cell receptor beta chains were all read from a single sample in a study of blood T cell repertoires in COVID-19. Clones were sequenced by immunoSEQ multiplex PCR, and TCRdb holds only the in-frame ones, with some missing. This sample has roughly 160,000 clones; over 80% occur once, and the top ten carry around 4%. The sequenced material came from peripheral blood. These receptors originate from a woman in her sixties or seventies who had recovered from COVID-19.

CDR3 coding DNA: TGTGCCAGCAGCTTAGTCGGGGACTCACTCACAGATACGCAGTATTTT. Amino acid sequence: CASSLVGDSLTDTQYF. This chain links TRBV11-2 with TRBJ2-3, with D perhaps matching TRBD2 (6 bases). The CDR3 has 16 residues. The V and J ends lost 1 base and 2 bases respectively, with 13 bases between them. Looked up from germline, CDR1 is SGHAT and CDR2 is FQNNGV.

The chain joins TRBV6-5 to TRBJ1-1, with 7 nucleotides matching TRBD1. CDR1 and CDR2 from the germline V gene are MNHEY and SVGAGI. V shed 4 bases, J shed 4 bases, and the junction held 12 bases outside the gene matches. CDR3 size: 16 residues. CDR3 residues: CASSLRQGLLPTEAFF. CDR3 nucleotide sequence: TGTGCCAGCAGTTTGCGACAGGGCTTGTTGCCCACTGAAGCTTTCTTT.